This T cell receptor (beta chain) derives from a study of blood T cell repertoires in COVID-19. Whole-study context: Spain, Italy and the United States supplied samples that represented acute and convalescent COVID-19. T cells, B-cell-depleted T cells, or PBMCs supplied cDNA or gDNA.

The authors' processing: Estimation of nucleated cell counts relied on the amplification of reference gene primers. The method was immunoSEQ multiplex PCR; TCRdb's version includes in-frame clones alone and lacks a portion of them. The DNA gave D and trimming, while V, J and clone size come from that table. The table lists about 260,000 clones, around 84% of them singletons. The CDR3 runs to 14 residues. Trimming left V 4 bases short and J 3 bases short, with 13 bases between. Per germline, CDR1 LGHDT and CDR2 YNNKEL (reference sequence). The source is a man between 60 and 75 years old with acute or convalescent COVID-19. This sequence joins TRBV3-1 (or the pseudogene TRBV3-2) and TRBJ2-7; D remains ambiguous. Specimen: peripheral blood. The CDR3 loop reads CASSRYPYFYEQYF. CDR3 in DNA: TGTGCCAGCAGCCGCTACCCCTATTTCTACGAGCAGTACTTC.